There are a few counts of the clone carrying this TCR beta chain. The target antigen is unknown. V shed 4 bases and J shed 7 bases, with 17 bases lying between them. CDR1 LNHDA and CDR2 SQIVND come from the germline V gene (reference sequence). This CDR3 contains 15 residues. Regarding time point: persistent/refractory GD, antithyroid drugs over 5 years with positive TRAb. RNA from PBMCs was the source of the TCR library. Arm-PCR of CDR3 regions and iRepertoire HTBI primers were the basis on which TCR beta libraries were built. Via MiXCR, TCRdb re-called the multiplex PCR reads, giving one row per CDR3 protein. The sample records roughly 500,000 distinct CDR3 sequences, 20% to 25% being singletons. This specimen belongs to a study of regulatory T cells in long-lasting Graves disease. Study-level findings and limits: Gene preferences differed: TRBV28, TRBJ1-2, TRBJ2-5 in persistent cases.

This TCR came from a female donor with Graves disease. The source material was peripheral blood mononuclear cells (PBMCs), sampled when the disease was refractory, from a patient treated with antithyroid drugs. The rearrangement links TRBV19 to TRBJ1-5, with D perhaps TRBD1 (5 bases). Here the CDR3 reads CASSKTATTMQPQHF. The CDR3 DNA reads as TGTGCCAGTAGTAAGACAGCTACGACTATGCAGCCCCAGCATTTT.